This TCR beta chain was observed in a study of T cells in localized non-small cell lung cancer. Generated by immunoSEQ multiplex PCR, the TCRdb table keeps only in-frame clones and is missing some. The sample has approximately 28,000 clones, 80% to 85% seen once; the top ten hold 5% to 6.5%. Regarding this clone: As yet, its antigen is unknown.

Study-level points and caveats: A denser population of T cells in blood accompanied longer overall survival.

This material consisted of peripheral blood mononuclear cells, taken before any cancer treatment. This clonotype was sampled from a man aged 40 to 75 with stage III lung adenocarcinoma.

This CDR3 reads CSVTQANYGYTF. The CDR3 bases are TGCAGCGTGACACAGGCGAACTATGGCTACACCTTC. The chain employs TRBV29-1 and TRBJ1-2, with D tentatively TRBD1 (5 bases). CDR3 length: 12 residues. Germline V lookup: CDR1 SQVTM, CDR2 ANQGSEA. V was pared by 6 bases and J by 2 bases, with 10 bases between.